This T cell receptor beta chain came from a study of regulatory T cells in long-lasting Graves disease. The CDR3 contains 15 residues. V was clipped by 4 bases and J by 4 bases, with 16 bases between them. Germline values: CDR1 SGHDN, CDR2 FVKESK. Libraries of TCR beta came from iRepertoire HTBI primers plus Arm-PCR of CDR3 regions. Via MiXCR, TCRdb re-called the multiplex PCR reads, giving one row per CDR3 protein. Among 400,000 to 500,000 distinct CDR3 sequences listed, about 17% were seen once. Time point: newly diagnosed GD, antithyroid drugs for less than 3 months. PBMC-extracted RNA yielded the TCR library. The sample was also linked to a second study, of T cells in Graves' hyperthyroidism and ophthalmopathy. From that study: Clinicians diagnosed patients from clinical symptoms, serum thyroxine and TRAb, thyroid ultrasound and orbital computed tomography.

The starting material was peripheral blood mononuclear cells (PBMCs), obtained at new diagnosis, from a patient treated with antithyroid drugs. The sequence was collected from a woman under 30 with Graves disease. V usage is TRBV14 and J usage is TRBJ1-2; possible D gene TRBD1, 5 bases. The CDR3 sequence: CASSPGPGRSYGYTF. The CDR3 DNA is TGTGCCAGCAGCCCGGGACCGGGGAGAAGCTATGGCTACACCTTC.